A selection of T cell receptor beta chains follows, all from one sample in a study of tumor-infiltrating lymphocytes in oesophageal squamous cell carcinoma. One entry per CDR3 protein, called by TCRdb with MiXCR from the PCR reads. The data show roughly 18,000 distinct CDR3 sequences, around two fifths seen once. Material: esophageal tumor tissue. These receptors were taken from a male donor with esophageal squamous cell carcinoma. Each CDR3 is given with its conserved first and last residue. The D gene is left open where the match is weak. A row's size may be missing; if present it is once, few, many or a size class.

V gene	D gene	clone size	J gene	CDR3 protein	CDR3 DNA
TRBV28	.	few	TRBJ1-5	CASSLEEGYSNQPQHF	TGTGCCAGCAGTTTAGAAGAGGGCTATAGCAATCAGCCCCAGCATTTT
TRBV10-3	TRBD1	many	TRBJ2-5	CAISEEPGQGRGSLETQYF	TGTGCCATCAGTGAGGAACCGGGACAGGGTCGGGGATCTCTAGAGACCCAGTACTTC
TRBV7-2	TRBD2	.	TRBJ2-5	CASSLWRELLETQYF	TGTGCCAGCAGCTTATGGCGGGAGTTGTTAGAGACCCAGTACTTC
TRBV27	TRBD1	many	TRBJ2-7	CASRRTSGTGGEQYF	TGTGCCAGCAGACGAACGTCCGGGACAGGGGGCGAGCAGTACTTC
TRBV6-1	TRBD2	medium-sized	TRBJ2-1	CASSERPGLAGGRAYNEQFF	TGTGCCAGCAGTGAACGTCCGGGACTAGCGGGAGGCCGGGCCTACAATGAGCAGTTCTTC
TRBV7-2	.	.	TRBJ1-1	CASSLGQGTEAFF	TGTGCCAGCAGCTTAGGTCAGGGCACTGAAGCTTTCTTT
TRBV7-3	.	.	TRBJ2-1	CASSSAKSSYNEQFF	TGTGCCAGCAGCTCCGCAAAAAGCTCCTACAATGAGCAGTTCTTC
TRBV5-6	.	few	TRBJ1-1	CASSEPGPLAGNTEAFF	TGTGCCAGCAGCGAACCGGGACCGCTAGCTGGGAACACTGAAGCTTTCTTT
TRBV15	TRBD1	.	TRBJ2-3	CATSRKDRAVDTQYF	TGTGCCACCAGCAGAAAGGACAGGGCGGTAGATACGCAGTATTTT
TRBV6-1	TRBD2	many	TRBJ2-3	CASSSLAGGTDTQYF	TGTGCCAGCAGTTCTCTAGCGGGGGGCACAGATACGCAGTATTTT
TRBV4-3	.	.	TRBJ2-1	CASSQGLTASSYNEQFF	TGCGCCAGCAGCCAAGGTCTGACTGCAAGCTCCTACAATGAGCAGTTCTTC
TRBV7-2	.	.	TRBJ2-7	CASSLNPIYEQYF	TGTGCCAGCAGCTTAAATCCGATTTACGAGCAGTACTTC
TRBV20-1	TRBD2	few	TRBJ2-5	CSAARTSGGNKETQYF	TGCAGTGCCGCAAGGACTAGCGGGGGAAATAAAGAGACCCAGTACTTC
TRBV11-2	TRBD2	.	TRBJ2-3	CASSFTQGTSGDTQYF	TGTGCCAGCAGCTTTACCCAAGGGACTAGTGGAGATACGCAGTATTTT
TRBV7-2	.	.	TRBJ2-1	CASSLSGGTGYNEQFF	TGTGCCAGCAGCCTCAGCGGGGGGACAGGCTACAATGAGCAGTTCTTC
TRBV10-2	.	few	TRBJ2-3	CASSFTGAADTQYF	TGCGCCAGCAGTTTTACGGGAGCAGCAGATACGCAGTATTTT
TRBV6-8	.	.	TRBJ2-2	CASSGELFF	TGTGCCAGCTCCGGGGAGCTGTTTTTT
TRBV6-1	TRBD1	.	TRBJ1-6	CASSTMRQGSNSPLHF	TGTGCCAGCAGTACCATGAGACAGGGTAGTAATTCACCCCTCCACTTT
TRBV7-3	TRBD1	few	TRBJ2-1	CASRLNRGVEQFF	TGTGCCAGCAGGTTAAACAGGGGCGTGGAGCAGTTCTTC
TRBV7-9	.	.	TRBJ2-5	CASSFTTTGNQETQYF	TGTGCCAGCAGCTTTACTACCACAGGGAACCAAGAGACCCAGTACTTC
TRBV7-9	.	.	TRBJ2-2	CAGLEGTGELFF	TGTGCCGGGCTTGAAGGCACCGGGGAGCTGTTTTTT
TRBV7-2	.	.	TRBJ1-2	CASSLQGLSNYGYTF	TGTGCCAGCAGCTTACAGGGGCTTTCTAACTATGGCTACACCTTC
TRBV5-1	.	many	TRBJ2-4	CASSLLGGGGNIQYF	TGCGCCAGCAGCTTGTTAGGGGGCGGGGGAAACATTCAGTACTTC
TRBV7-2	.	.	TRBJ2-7	CASSSPGDTYEQYF	TGTGCCAGCAGCTCCCCCGGGGATACCTACGAGCAGTACTTC
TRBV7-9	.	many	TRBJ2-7	CASSMISSNEQYF	TGTGCCAGCAGCATGATCTCCAGTAACGAGCAGTACTTC
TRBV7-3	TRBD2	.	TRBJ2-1	CASSPNGGTETQFF	TGTGCCAGCAGTCCAAACGGGGGGACGGAGACCCAGTTCTTC